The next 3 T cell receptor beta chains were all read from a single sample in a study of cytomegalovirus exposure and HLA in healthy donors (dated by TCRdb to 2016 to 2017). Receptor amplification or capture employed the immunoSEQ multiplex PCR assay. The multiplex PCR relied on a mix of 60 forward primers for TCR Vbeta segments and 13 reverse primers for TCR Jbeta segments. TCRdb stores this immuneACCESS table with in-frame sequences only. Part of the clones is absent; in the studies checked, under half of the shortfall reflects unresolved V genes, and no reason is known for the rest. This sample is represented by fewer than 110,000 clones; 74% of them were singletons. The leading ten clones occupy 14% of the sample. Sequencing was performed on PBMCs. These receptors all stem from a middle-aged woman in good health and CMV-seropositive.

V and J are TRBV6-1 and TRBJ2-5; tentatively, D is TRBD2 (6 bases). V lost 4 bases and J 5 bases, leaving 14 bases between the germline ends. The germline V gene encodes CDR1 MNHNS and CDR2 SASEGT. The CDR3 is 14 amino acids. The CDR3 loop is CASSVGGAGETQYF. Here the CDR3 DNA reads TGTGCCAGCAGTGTAGGAGGGGCGGGGGAGACCCAGTACTTC.

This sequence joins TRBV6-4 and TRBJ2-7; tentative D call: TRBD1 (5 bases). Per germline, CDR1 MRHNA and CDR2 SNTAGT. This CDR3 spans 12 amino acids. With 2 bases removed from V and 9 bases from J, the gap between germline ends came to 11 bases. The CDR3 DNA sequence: TGTGCCAGCAGTGACCCACTAAGGGGGCAGTACTTC. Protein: CASSDPLRGQYF.

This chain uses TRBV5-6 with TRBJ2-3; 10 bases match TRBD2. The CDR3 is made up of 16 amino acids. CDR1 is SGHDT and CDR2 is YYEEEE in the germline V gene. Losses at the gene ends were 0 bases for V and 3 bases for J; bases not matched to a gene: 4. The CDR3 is CASSLGWTSGTDTQYF. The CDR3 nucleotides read TGTGCCAGCAGCTTGGGTTGGACTAGCGGTACAGATACGCAGTATTTT.